This section outlines one T cell receptor (beta chain) sequence together with its context. These data originate in a study of blood T cell repertoires in COVID-19. About the study: Both acute and convalescent COVID-19 samples were obtained from the United States, Italy and Spain.

Trimming took 0 bases from V and 9 from J, leaving 12 bases between them. The CDR3 is made up of 14 amino acids. Germline V gene data show CDR1 as LGHDT and CDR2 as YNNKEL (reference sequence). Sequencing used immunoSEQ multiplex PCR; TCRdb keeps in-frame clones, though not all of them. The sample includes around 140,000 clones, approximately 84% of them seen just once. Categorization into cohorts depended on clinical history that participants reported. Sequencing used PBMCs or T cells enriched from blood (not recorded which). This clonotype originated in a man over 45 in a cohort exposed to, infected with or recovered from COVID-19 (not recorded which). The rearrangement joins TRBV3-1 (or the pseudogene TRBV3-2) to TRBJ2-1; tentatively, D is TRBD2 (5 bases). CDR3 sequence (DNA): TGTGCCAGCAGCCAAGATCTCCGAGGGCCTGAGCAGTTCTTC. Residues: CASSQDLRGPEQFF.